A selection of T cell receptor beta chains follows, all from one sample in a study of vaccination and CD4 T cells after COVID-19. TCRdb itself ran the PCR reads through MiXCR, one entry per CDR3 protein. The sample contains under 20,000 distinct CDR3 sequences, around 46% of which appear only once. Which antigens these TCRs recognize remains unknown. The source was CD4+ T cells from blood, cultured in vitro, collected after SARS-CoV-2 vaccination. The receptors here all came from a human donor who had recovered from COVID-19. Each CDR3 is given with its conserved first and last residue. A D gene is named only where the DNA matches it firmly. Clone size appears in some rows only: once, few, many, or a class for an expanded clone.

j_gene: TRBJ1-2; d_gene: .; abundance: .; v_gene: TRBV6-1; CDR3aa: CASSQTQSSYGYTF; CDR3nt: TGTGCCAGCAGCCAGACCCAGAGCTCCTATGGCTACACCTTC
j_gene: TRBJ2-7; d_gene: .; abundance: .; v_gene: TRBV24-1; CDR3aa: CATSDPTASSYEQYF; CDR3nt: TGTGCCACCAGTGACCCGACAGCCTCCTCCTACGAGCAGTACTTC
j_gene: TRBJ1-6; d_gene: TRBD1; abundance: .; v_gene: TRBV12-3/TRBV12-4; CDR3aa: CASSLHTGGFSPLHF; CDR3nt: TGTGCCAGCAGCCTACATACAGGGGGTTTTTCACCCCTCCACTTT
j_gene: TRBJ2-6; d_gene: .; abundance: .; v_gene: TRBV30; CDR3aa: CAWSLSGVSGANVLTF; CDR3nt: TGTGCCTGGAGTCTGTCAGGAGTCTCTGGGGCCAACGTCCTGACTTTC
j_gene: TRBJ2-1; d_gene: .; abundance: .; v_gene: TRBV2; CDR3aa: CASSVSDSSYNEQFF; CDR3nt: TGTGCCAGCAGTGTTAGCGATAGCTCCTACAATGAGCAGTTCTTC
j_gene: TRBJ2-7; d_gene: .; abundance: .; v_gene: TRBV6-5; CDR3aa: CASSYLQGEEQYF; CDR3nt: TGTGCCAGCAGTTACTTACAGGGAGAAGAGCAGTACTTC
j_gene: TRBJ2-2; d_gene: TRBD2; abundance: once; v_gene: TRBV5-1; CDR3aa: CASSFTGGSGELFF; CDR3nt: TGCGCCAGCAGCTTTACGGGAGGGTCCGGGGAGCTGTTTTTT
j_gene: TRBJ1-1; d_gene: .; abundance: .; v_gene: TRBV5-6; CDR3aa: CASSDWTLVEAFF; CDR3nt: TGTGCCAGCAGCGATTGGACACTGGTTGAAGCTTTCTTT
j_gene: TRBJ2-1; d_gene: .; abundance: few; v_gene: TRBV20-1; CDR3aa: CSANTGGSDEQFF; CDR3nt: TGCAGTGCCAATACCGGGGGCAGTGATGAGCAGTTCTTC
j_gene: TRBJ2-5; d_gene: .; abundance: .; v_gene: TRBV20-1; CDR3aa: CSARDLGRQQETQYF; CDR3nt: TGCAGTGCTAGAGATCTCGGGCGGCAACAAGAGACCCAGTACTTC
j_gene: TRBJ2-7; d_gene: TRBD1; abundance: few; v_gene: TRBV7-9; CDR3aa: CASSSGDRNSYEQYF; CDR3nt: TGTGCCAGCAGCTCTGGGGACAGAAACTCCTACGAGCAGTACTTC
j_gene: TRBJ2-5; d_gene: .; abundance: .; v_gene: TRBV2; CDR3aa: CASSEGGAGETQYF; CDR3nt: TGTGCCAGCAGTGAGGGGGGAGCTGGAGAGACCCAGTACTTC
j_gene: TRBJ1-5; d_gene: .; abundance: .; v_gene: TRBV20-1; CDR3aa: CSATHPATGSNQPQHF; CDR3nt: TGCAGTGCTACCCACCCAGCGACGGGGAGCAATCAGCCCCAGCATTTT
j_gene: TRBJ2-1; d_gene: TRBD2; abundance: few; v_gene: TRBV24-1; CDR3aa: CATGEAGDMGNEQFF; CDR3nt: TGTGCCACCGGCGAGGCGGGGGATATGGGCAATGAGCAGTTCTTC
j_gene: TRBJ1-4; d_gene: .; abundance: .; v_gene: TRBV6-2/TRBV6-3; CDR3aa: CASRRGATNEKLFF; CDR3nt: TGTGCCAGCAGGAGGGGGGCAACTAATGAAAAACTGTTTTTT
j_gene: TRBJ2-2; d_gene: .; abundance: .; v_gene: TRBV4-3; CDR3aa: CASSLLLGMAFGELFF; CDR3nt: TGCGCCAGCAGCCTCCTTCTAGGGATGGCCTTCGGGGAGCTGTTTTTT
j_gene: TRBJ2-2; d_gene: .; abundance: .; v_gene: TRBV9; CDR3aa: CASSVRGANTGELFF; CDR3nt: TGTGCCAGCAGCGTTAGGGGCGCGAACACCGGGGAGCTGTTTTTT
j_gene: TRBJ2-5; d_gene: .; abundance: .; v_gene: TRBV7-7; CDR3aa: CASSPGSPAAQYF; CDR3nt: TGTGCCAGCAGCCCGGGTTCCCCCGCAGCCCAGTACTTC
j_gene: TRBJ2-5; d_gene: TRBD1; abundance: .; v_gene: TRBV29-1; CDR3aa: CSARTGPIAQYF; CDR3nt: TGCAGCGCCCGGACAGGGCCGATCGCCCAGTACTTC
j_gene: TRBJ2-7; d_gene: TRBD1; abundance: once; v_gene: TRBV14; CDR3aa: CASGRTGIIYEQYF; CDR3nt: TGTGCCAGCGGACGGACAGGGATAATCTACGAGCAGTACTTC
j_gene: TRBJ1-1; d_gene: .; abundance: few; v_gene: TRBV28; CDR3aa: CASSLNRGASHTEAFF; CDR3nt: TGTGCCAGCAGTTTAAATAGGGGGGCTTCGCACACTGAAGCTTTCTTT
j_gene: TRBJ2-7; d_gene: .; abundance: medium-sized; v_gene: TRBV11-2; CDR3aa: CASSFGQSDIYEQYF; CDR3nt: TGTGCCAGCAGCTTTGGACAGTCGGACATCTACGAGCAGTACTTC
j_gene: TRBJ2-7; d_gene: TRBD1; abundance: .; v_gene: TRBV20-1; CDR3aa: CSARTGTASYEQYF; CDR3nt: TGCAGTGCTAGGACCGGGACAGCAAGCTACGAGCAGTACTTC
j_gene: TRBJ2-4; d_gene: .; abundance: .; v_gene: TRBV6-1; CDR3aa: CASKGWGPGQSREYF; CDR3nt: TGTGCCAGCAAGGGGTGGGGGCCAGGTCAAAGTCGAGAGTACTTC
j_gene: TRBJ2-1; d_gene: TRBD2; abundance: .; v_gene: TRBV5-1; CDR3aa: CVSSFFSGGGNEQFF; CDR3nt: TGCGTCAGCAGCTTTTTTAGCGGGGGCGGAAATGAGCAGTTCTTC
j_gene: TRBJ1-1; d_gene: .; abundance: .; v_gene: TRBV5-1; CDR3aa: CASSLQNRDPPAFF; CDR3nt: TGCGCCAGCAGCTTGCAAAACAGGGATCCGCCAGCTTTCTTT
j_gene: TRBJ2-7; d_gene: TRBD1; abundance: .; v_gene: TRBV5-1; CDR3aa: CASSLVGDSYEQYF; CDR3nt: TGCGCCAGCAGCTTGGTTGGGGACAGCTACGAGCAGTACTTC
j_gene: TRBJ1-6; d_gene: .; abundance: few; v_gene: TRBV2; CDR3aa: CASTFDRWGSPLHF; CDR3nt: TGTGCCAGCACGTTCGACAGGTGGGGTTCACCCCTCCACTTT
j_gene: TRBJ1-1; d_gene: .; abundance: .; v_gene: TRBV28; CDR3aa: CASSPGDTEAFF; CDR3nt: TGTGCCAGCAGTCCAGGGGACACTGAAGCTTTCTTT